This is a list of T cell receptor beta chains from one sample in a study of blood T cell repertoires in COVID-19. The protocol was immunoSEQ multiplex PCR, while the TCRdb copy is restricted to in-frame clones and leaves out a portion. The sample includes about 210,000 clones, around 86% of them seen just once. The sequenced sample was PBMCs or T cells enriched from blood (not recorded which). Source of these receptors: a woman aged 45-60 years with acute COVID-19. The CDR3 runs from the conserved cysteine through the conserved F or W. A D gene is named only where the DNA matches it firmly. Size values are once, few and many counts, or a class for expanded clones, and some rows have none.

D gene: TRBD2
J gene: TRBJ2-5
clone size: .
V gene: TRBV7-3
CDR3 protein: CASSLMPSGQETQYF
CDR3 DNA: TGTGCCAGCAGCTTAATGCCTAGCGGCCAAGAGACCCAGTACTTC

D gene: .
J gene: TRBJ1-4
clone size: few
V gene: TRBV28
CDR3 protein: CASSATGKKLFF
CDR3 DNA: TGTGCCAGCAGCGCTACCGGGAAAAAACTGTTTTTT

D gene: .
J gene: TRBJ2-2
clone size: .
V gene: TRBV19
CDR3 protein: CASSILPAPSTGELFF
CDR3 DNA: TGTGCCAGTAGTATTCTGCCGGCACCTAGCACCGGGGAGCTGTTTTTT

D gene: TRBD1
J gene: TRBJ2-5
clone size: many
V gene: TRBV5-4
CDR3 protein: CASSSPGQGSVETQYF
CDR3 DNA: TGTGCCAGCAGCTCACCGGGACAGGGGTCTGTAGAGACCCAGTACTTC

D gene: .
J gene: TRBJ2-7
clone size: .
V gene: TRBV11-3
CDR3 protein: CASSLEGAYEQYF
CDR3 DNA: TGTGCCAGCAGCTTAGAAGGGGCCTACGAGCAGTACTTC

D gene: .
J gene: TRBJ1-1
clone size: few
V gene: TRBV7-9
CDR3 protein: CASSLQGVTEAFF
CDR3 DNA: TGTGCCAGCAGCTTGCAGGGTGTCACTGAAGCTTTCTTT

D gene: .
J gene: TRBJ1-6
clone size: .
V gene: TRBV30
CDR3 protein: CAWSARDKPSNSPLHF
CDR3 DNA: TGTGCCTGGAGTGCACGGGACAAGCCATCTAATTCACCCCTCCACTTT

D gene: .
J gene: TRBJ1-5
clone size: .
V gene: TRBV19
CDR3 protein: CASSIVTAYSNQPQHF
CDR3 DNA: TGTGCCAGTAGTATAGTGACAGCTTATAGCAATCAGCCCCAGCATTTT

D gene: .
J gene: TRBJ2-2
clone size: .
V gene: TRBV28
CDR3 protein: CASSLFSNTGELFF
CDR3 DNA: TGTGCCAGCAGTTTATTTTCAAACACCGGGGAGCTGTTTTTT

D gene: .
J gene: TRBJ1-1
clone size: .
V gene: TRBV7-2
CDR3 protein: CASSVTLTGSPAFF
CDR3 DNA: TGTGCCAGCAGCGTAACCCTGACAGGCAGCCCTGCTTTCTTT

D gene: .
J gene: TRBJ1-1
clone size: .
V gene: TRBV10-2
CDR3 protein: CASRGQSYSNTEAFF
CDR3 DNA: TGCGCCAGCAGAGGACAGAGTTATAGTAACACTGAAGCTTTCTTT

D gene: TRBD1
J gene: TRBJ1-6
clone size: .
V gene: TRBV19
CDR3 protein: CASSPTGGLGNSPLHF
CDR3 DNA: TGTGCCAGTAGTCCGACAGGGGGACTTGGTAATTCACCCCTCCACTTT

D gene: TRBD2
J gene: TRBJ2-2
clone size: .
V gene: TRBV7-7
CDR3 protein: CASSLGGAGELFF
CDR3 DNA: TGTGCTAGCAGCTTGGGGGGGGCCGGGGAGCTGTTTTTT

D gene: .
J gene: TRBJ2-7
clone size: once
V gene: TRBV28
CDR3 protein: CASSPPWGRGYEQYF
CDR3 DNA: TGTGCCAGCAGTCCCCCGTGGGGTAGGGGCTACGAGCAGTACTTC

D gene: TRBD2
J gene: TRBJ2-3
clone size: once
V gene: TRBV5-8
CDR3 protein: CASSPEGTSGDTQYF
CDR3 DNA: TGTGCCAGCAGCCCGGAGGGGACTAGTGGAGATACGCAGTATTTT

D gene: .
J gene: TRBJ2-7
clone size: .
V gene: TRBV11-2
CDR3 protein: CASSLGRANYEQYF
CDR3 DNA: TGTGCCAGCAGCTTAGGTCGAGCTAACTACGAGCAGTACTTC

D gene: .
J gene: TRBJ2-5
clone size: .
V gene: TRBV25-1
CDR3 protein: CASRQDIETQYF
CDR3 DNA: TGTGCCAGCAGACAGGACATCGAGACCCAGTACTTC

D gene: TRBD2
J gene: TRBJ2-6
clone size: .
V gene: TRBV5-3
CDR3 protein: CARSSGGYSGANVLTF
CDR3 DNA: TGTGCCAGAAGCTCCGGGGGGTACTCTGGGGCCAACGTCCTGACTTTC

D gene: .
J gene: TRBJ1-5
clone size: .
V gene: TRBV21-1
CDR3 protein: CASSTVDRRPYSNQPQHF
CDR3 DNA: TGTGCCAGCAGCACAGTGGACAGGAGACCTTATAGCAATCAGCCCCAGCATTTT

D gene: TRBD2
J gene: TRBJ2-7
clone size: many
V gene: TRBV6-5
CDR3 protein: CASSRSGSYEQYF
CDR3 DNA: TGTGCCAGCAGCCGTAGCGGGAGCTACGAGCAGTACTTC

D gene: TRBD1
J gene: TRBJ1-2
clone size: .
V gene: TRBV7-9
CDR3 protein: CASSRMTGGGYGYTF
CDR3 DNA: TGTGCCAGCAGCCGGATGACAGGGGGAGGGTATGGCTACACCTTC

D gene: .
J gene: TRBJ2-3
clone size: .
V gene: TRBV30
CDR3 protein: CAWSEGSGSTDTQYF
CDR3 DNA: TGTGCCTGGAGTGAAGGTAGCGGTAGCACAGATACGCAGTATTTT

D gene: .
J gene: TRBJ2-7
clone size: .
V gene: TRBV30
CDR3 protein: CAWRPAGYEQYF
CDR3 DNA: TGTGCCTGGAGGCCCGCAGGGTACGAGCAGTACTTC

D gene: TRBD2
J gene: TRBJ2-4
clone size: .
V gene: TRBV5-1
CDR3 protein: CASSLTAGVISGIQYF
CDR3 DNA: TGCGCCAGCAGCTTGACGGCGGGAGTAATATCGGGCATTCAGTACTTC

D gene: .
J gene: TRBJ2-7
clone size: .
V gene: TRBV7-2
CDR3 protein: CASSSYRAGEQYF
CDR3 DNA: TGTGCCAGCAGCTCGTACAGGGCGGGTGAGCAGTACTTC

D gene: TRBD1
J gene: TRBJ2-4
clone size: .
V gene: TRBV19
CDR3 protein: CASSEGQLLAKNIQYF
CDR3 DNA: TGTGCCAGTAGTGAGGGACAGCTACTAGCCAAAAACATTCAGTACTTC

D gene: .
J gene: TRBJ1-5
clone size: .
V gene: TRBV12-3/TRBV12-4
CDR3 protein: CASRQDSYQPQHF
CDR3 DNA: TGTGCCAGCAGACAGGACAGTTATCAGCCCCAGCATTTT

D gene: .
J gene: TRBJ2-2
clone size: .
V gene: TRBV28
CDR3 protein: CASSFLVLADNTGELFF
CDR3 DNA: TGTGCCAGCAGTTTTTTAGTACTAGCCGACAACACCGGGGAGCTGTTTTTT

D gene: .
J gene: TRBJ2-1
clone size: .
V gene: TRBV10-3
CDR3 protein: CAISEQDFYGNEQFF
CDR3 DNA: TGTGCCATCAGTGAGCAGGATTTCTATGGCAATGAGCAGTTCTTC

D gene: .
J gene: TRBJ2-3
clone size: .
V gene: TRBV7-2
CDR3 protein: CASSFRADSPTDTQYF
CDR3 DNA: TGTGCCAGCAGCTTCCGAGCGGACAGCCCCACAGATACGCAGTATTTT

D gene: .
J gene: TRBJ1-5
clone size: few
V gene: TRBV6-5
CDR3 protein: CASGGHNQPQHF
CDR3 DNA: TGTGCCAGCGGCGGCCACAATCAGCCCCAGCATTTT

D gene: .
J gene: TRBJ1-1
clone size: .
V gene: TRBV27
CDR3 protein: CASSLVYGLEAFF
CDR3 DNA: TGTGCCAGCAGTTTGGTCTATGGGCTTGAAGCTTTCTTT

D gene: .
J gene: TRBJ2-7
clone size: .
V gene: TRBV27
CDR3 protein: CASSYSRIGGEQYF
CDR3 DNA: TGTGCCAGCAGTTACTCGCGGATAGGGGGCGAGCAGTACTTC

D gene: TRBD1
J gene: TRBJ1-1
clone size: .
V gene: TRBV15
CDR3 protein: CATSKQGADTEAFF
CDR3 DNA: TGTGCCACCAGCAAACAGGGGGCGGACACTGAAGCTTTCTTT

D gene: TRBD1
J gene: TRBJ2-1
clone size: few
V gene: TRBV5-1
CDR3 protein: CASSSGQGNEQFF
CDR3 DNA: TGCGCCAGCAGCTCCGGACAGGGCAATGAGCAGTTCTTC

D gene: TRBD1
J gene: TRBJ1-2
clone size: .
V gene: TRBV28
CDR3 protein: CASSSSDFTGGNGYTF
CDR3 DNA: TGTGCCAGCAGTTCCAGCGACTTTACAGGGGGGAATGGCTACACCTTC

D gene: .
J gene: TRBJ1-4
clone size: .
V gene: TRBV2
CDR3 protein: CASTWAATREKLFF
CDR3 DNA: TGTGCCAGCACCTGGGCCGCTACCCGCGAAAAACTGTTTTTT

D gene: .
J gene: TRBJ1-4
clone size: .
V gene: TRBV28
CDR3 protein: CASSSLGGEGNEKLFF
CDR3 DNA: TGTGCCAGCAGTTCATTAGGAGGGGAGGGGAATGAAAAACTGTTTTTT

D gene: .
J gene: TRBJ2-7
clone size: .
V gene: TRBV4-3
CDR3 protein: CASSQFSGNGYEQYF
CDR3 DNA: TGCGCCAGCAGCCAATTCAGCGGAAATGGTTACGAGCAGTACTTC